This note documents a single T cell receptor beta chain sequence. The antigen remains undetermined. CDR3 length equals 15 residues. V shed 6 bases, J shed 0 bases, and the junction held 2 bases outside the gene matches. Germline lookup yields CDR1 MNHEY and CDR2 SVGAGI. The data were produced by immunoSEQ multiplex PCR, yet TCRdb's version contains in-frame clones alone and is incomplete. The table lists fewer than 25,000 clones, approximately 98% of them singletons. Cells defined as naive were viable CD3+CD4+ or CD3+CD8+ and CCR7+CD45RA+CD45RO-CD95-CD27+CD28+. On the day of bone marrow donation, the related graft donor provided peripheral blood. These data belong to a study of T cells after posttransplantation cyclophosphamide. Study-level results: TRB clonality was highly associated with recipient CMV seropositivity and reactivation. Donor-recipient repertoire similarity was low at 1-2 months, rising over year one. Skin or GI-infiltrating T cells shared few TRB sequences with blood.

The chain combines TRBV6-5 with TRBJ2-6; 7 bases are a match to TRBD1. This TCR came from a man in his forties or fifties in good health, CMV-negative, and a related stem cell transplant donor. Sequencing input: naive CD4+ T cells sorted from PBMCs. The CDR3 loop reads CASRQGLSGANVLTF. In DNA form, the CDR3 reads TGTGCCAGCAGACAGGGGCTCTCTGGGGCCAACGTCCTGACTTTC.